Listed here is a single TCR beta chain. This record comes from a study of CD8+CD57+ T cells in acquired aplastic anemia. TCR beta VDJ and CDR3 profiling used genomic DNA as template. TCRdb called the reads again in MiXCR, with one record for every CDR3 protein. Among about 220,000 distinct CDR3 sequences, almost 35% were seen once, and the ten largest hold 0.95% to 1.3%. Germline-derived CDR1 and CDR2 are MGHDK and SYGVNS. CDR3 size: 15 residues. Deletions cut 4 bases from V and 1 base from J, with 13 bases between. The clonotype was recovered from a human donor in good health, serving as a control. Sequencing used sorted CD4+, CD8+, or CD8+CD57+ T cells (not recorded which) from PBMCs. The chain joins TRBV25-1 to TRBJ2-5, with D hard to call. For the CDR3, the DNA is TGTGCCAGCAGTGCTAGAGATTGGAGCCAAGAGACCCAGTACTTC. Its translation: CASSARDWSQETQYF.